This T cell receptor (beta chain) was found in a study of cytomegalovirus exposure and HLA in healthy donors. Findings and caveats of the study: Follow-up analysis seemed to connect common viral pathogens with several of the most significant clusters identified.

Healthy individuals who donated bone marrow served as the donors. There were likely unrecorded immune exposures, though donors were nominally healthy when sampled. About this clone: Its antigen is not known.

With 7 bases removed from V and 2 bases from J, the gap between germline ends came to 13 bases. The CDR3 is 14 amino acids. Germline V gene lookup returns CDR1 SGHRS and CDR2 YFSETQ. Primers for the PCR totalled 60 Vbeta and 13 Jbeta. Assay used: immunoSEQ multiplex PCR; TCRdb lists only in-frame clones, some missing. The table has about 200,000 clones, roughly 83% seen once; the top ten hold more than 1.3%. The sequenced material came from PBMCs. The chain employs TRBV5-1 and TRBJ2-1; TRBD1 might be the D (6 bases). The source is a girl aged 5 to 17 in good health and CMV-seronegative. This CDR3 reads CASEQGDPYNEQFF. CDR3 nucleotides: TGCGCCAGCGAACAGGGCGATCCCTACAATGAGCAGTTCTTC.